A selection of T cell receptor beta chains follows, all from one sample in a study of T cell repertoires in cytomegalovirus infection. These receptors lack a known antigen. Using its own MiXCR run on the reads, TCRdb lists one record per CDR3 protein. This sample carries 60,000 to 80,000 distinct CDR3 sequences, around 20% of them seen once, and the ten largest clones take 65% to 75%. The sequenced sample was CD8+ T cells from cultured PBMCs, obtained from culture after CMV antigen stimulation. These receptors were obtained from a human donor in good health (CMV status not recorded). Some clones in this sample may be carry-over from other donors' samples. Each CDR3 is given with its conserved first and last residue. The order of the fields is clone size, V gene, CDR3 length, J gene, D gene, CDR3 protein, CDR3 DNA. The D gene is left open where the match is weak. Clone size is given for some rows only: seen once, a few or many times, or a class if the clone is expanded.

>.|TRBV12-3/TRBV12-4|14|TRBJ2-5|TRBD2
CASSSGLAQETQYF
TGTGCCAGCAGTTCCGGACTAGCGCAAGAGACCCAGTACTTC
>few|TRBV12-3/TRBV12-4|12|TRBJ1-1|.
CASRDGNTEAFF
TGTGCCAGTCGGGACGGGAACACTGAAGCTTTCTTT
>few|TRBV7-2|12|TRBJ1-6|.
CASSYINSPLHF
TGTGCCAGCAGCTATATCAATTCACCCCTCCACTTT
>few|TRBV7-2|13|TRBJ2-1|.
CASSLERYNEQFF
TGTGCCAGCAGCTTAGAACGTTACAATGAGCAGTTCTTC
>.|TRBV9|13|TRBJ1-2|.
CASSPSPNYGYTF
TGTGCCAGCAGCCCTTCGCCTAACTATGGCTACACCTTC
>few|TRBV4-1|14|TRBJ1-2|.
CASSQEGRSYGYTF
TGCGCCAGCAGCCAAGAGGGAAGGTCTTATGGCTACACCTTC
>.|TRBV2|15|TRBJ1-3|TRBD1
CASRAGTGAGNTIYF
TGTGCCAGCAGAGCCGGGACAGGGGCTGGAAACACCATATATTTT
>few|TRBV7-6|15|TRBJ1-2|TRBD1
CASSLGGQGDYGYTF
TGTGCCAGCAGCTTAGGGGGACAGGGGGACTATGGCTACACCTTC
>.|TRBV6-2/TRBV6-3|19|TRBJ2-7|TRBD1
CASRPPWGQTHYSPYEQYF
TGTGCCAGCAGACCCCCGTGGGGACAGACGCATTACTCCCCCTACGAGCAGTACTTC
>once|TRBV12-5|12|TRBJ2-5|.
CASGGIGETQYF
TGTGCTAGTGGTGGTATAGGAGAGACCCAGTACTTC
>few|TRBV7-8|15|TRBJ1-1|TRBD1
CASTPQGAKDTEAFF
TGTGCCAGCACACCACAGGGGGCTAAAGACACTGAAGCTTTCTTT
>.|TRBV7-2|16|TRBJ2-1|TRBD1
CASSSRQGRSYNEQFF
TGTGCCAGCAGCTCCAGACAGGGGAGGTCCTACAATGAGCAGTTCTTC
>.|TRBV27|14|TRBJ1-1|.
CASSFQGRNTEAFF
TGTGCCAGCAGTTTTCAGGGGCGGAACACTGAAGCTTTCTTT
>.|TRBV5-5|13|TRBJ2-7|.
CASRAGQLYEQYF
TGTGCCAGCAGAGCGGGACAGCTCTACGAGCAGTACTTC
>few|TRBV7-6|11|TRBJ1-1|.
CASSSDREAFF
TGTGCCAGCAGCTCCGACAGGGAAGCTTTCTTT